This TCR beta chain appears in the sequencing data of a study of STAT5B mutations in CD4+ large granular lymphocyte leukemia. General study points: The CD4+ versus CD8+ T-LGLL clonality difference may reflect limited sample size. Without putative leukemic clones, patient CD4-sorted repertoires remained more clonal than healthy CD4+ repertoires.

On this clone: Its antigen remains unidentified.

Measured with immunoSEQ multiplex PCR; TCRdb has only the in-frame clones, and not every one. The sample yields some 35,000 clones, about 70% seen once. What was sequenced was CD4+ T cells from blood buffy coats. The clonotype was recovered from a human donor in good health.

CDR3: CASSLGAGQFLSGANVLTF. In DNA form, the CDR3 reads TGTGCCAGCAGTCTCGGGGCGGGACAGTTCCTCTCTGGGGCCAACGTCCTGACTTTC. The chain couples TRBV27 to TRBJ2-6; a possible D gene is TRBD1 (7 bases). V was clipped by 5 bases and J by 0 bases, with 20 bases between them. The CDR3 covers 19 residues. Germline CDR1 and CDR2: MNHEY and SMNVEV (reference sequence). Combining the CDR3 with reference TRBV27 and TRBJ2-6 gives the whole variable domain EAQVTQNPRYLITVTGKKLTVTCSQNMNHEYMSWYRQDPGLGLRQIYYSMNVEVTDKGDVPEGYKVSRKEKRNFPLILESPSPNQTSLYFCASSLGAGQFLSGANVLTFGAGSRLTVL.